Included here is one T cell receptor beta chain sequence, with context. Its antigen is unknown. TCRdb's table, derived via immunoSEQ multiplex PCR, lists solely in-frame clones and lacks some. Of fewer than 850,000 clones in the sample, roughly 96% are singletons; the top ten hold about 0.22%. This entry belongs to a study of shared clonotypes between healthy human individuals. The naive CD8 subset, CD45RO-negative cells positively selected for CCR7, excluded terminally differentiated effector memory CD45RA+ cells. Donors comprised only Caucasian adults living in Nashville, Tennessee. The CDR3 runs 18 residues. The germline V gene encodes CDR1 LGHNA and CDR2 YSLEER. The ends were cut back, 0 bases at V and 3 bases at J, with 15 bases in the middle. Study-wide results and limits: Specimens sampled were limited to blood, with tissue repertoires likely differing.

The sample comprised naive CD8+ T cells sorted from blood. The sequence was collected from a man aged 30-40 years in good health. This chain uses TRBV4-3 with TRBJ2-6, with D possibly being TRBD1 (6 bases). CDR3 protein: CASSQDRGGGLGANVLTF. In DNA form, the CDR3 reads TGCGCCAGCAGCCAAGACAGGGGTGGCGGGCTTGGGGCCAACGTCCTGACTTTC.